This entry lists 29 T cell receptor beta chains sequenced from one sample in a study of early T cells in non-severe SARS-CoV-2 infection. TCRdb fed the 5' RACE reads into MiXCR, producing one record per CDR3 protein. This repertoire shows 30,000 or so distinct CDR3 sequences, roughly 5.7% found once; its top ten account for 20% to 25%. The specimen sequenced was whole blood. These receptor sequences come from an adult who was a healthcare worker with PCR-confirmed SARS-CoV-2 infection or an uninfected control (not recorded which).

This clonotype was found many times. The V call is TRBV6-6, the J call TRBJ2-6, with 8 positions matching TRBD1. Germline V gene sequence: CDR1 MNHNY, CDR2 SVGAGI (reference sequence). CDR3 length: 16 amino acids. V shed 7 bases, J shed 3 bases, and the junction held 8 bases outside the gene matches. In nucleotides, the CDR3 is TGTGCCAGCACGCTATCTGGGACAGGTGGGGCCAACGTCCTGACTTTC. Amino acids: CASTLSGTGGANVLTF.

This clonotype was seen only a few times. V is TRBV19 and J is TRBJ1-2; D is unresolved. The CDR3 loop spans 15 amino acids. The V end was cut by 3 bases, the J end by 3 bases, with 14 bases between. The V gene's germline CDR1 is LNHDA and CDR2 SQIVND (reference sequence). The CDR3 sequence: CASSIFGTVYYGYTF. Here the CDR3 DNA reads TGTGCCAGTAGTATCTTCGGAACGGTCTACTATGGCTACACCTTC.

This clonotype was seen a handful of times. The J gene is TRBJ2-3, the V gene TRBV18, with TRBD2 matching over 7 bases. CDR3 size: 16 residues. J gave up 3 bases and V 2 bases, and 8 bases lay outside the gene matches. Germline V CDR1 and CDR2: KGHSH, LQKENI. The CDR3 is CASSPVAGVGTDTQYF. The CDR3 region has the DNA TGTGCCAGCTCACCAGTGGCGGGAGTAGGTACAGATACGCAGTATTTT.

This clonotype was found many times. The chain is built from TRBV19 and TRBJ1-5, with TRBD1 matching over 9 bases. V lost 4 bases, J lost 3 bases, and 7 bases stayed unmatched. Germline V gene sequence: CDR1 LNHDA, CDR2 SQIVND (reference sequence). This CDR3 region has 16 residues. CDR3 loop: CASSKGQGPINQPQHF. The DNA of the CDR3 is TGTGCCAGTAGTAAAGGACAGGGGCCCATCAATCAGCCCCAGCATTTT. The full variable domain, in which reference TRBV19 and TRBJ1-5 provide the parts outside the CDR3, is DGGITQSPKYLFRKEGQNVTLSCEQNLNHDAMYWYRQDPGQGLRLIYYSQIVNDFQKGDIAEGYSVSREKKESFPLTVTSAQKNPTAFYLCASSKGQGPINQPQHFGDGTRLSIL.

A remark on this clonotype: Since a much larger clone is just one base distant, this may be a read error. The V gene is TRBV21-1, the J gene TRBJ1-2. TRBV21-1 is labeled a pseudogene. The CDR3 has 17 residues. The CDR3 loop reads CASSPDGLRAGDYGYTF. CDR3 nucleotides: TGTGCCAGCAGCCCTGACGGTCTCAGGGCCGGGGACTATGGCTACACCTTC.

Within the sample, this clonotype is medium-sized. This chain joins TRBV9 and TRBJ2-7; D is unclear. The CDR3 contains 14 residues. The germline gives CDR1 SGDLS, CDR2 YYNGEE. Deletions cut 0 bases from V and 2 bases from J, with 9 bases between. The CDR3 sequence: CASSVGAPPYEQYF. In nucleotides, the CDR3 is TGTGCCAGCAGCGTAGGGGCTCCTCCCTACGAGCAGTACTTC.

In this sample, this clonotype turned up many times. The chain has TRBV3-1 and TRBJ2-1; D is unresolved. Germline CDR1 reads LGHDT; CDR2 reads YNNKEL (reference sequence). The CDR3 spans 13 residues. V was clipped by 4 bases and J by 4 bases, with 8 bases between them. DNA of the CDR3: TGTGCCAGCAGCCCGATCCCTTACAATGAGCAGTTCTTC. It is translated as CASSPIPYNEQFF.

This clonotype was detected many times. The chain joins TRBV7-3 to TRBJ2-1, with 9 bases fitting TRBD2. V lost 0 bases to trimming and J lost 3 bases; unmatched junction nucleotides: 3. CDR3 length: 16 residues. From germline, CDR1 is SGHTA and CDR2 FQGTGA. The CDR3 region has the DNA TGTGCCAGCAGCTTAACAGCGGGAGGTTTCTACAATGAGCAGTTCTTC. Translated: CASSLTAGGFYNEQFF.

This clonotype was seen many times. V usage is TRBV7-3 and J usage is TRBJ2-2; D perhaps matches TRBD2 (6 bases). Between the trimmed V and J ends, which lost 3 bases and 2 bases, there was a span of 13 bases. Germline V CDR1 and CDR2: SGHTA, FQGTGA. This CDR3 has 16 residues. The CDR3 region has the DNA TGTGCCAGCAGCTTGGGCCCTGCGGGAAACACCGGGGAGCTGTTTTTT. Its translation: CASSLGPAGNTGELFF.

The chain couples TRBV20-1 to TRBJ2-7; 9 nucleotides align to TRBD2. J lost 5 bases, V lost 4 bases, and 3 bases had no gene match. Germline lookup yields CDR1 DFQATT and CDR2 SNEGSKA (reference sequence). CDR3 size: 12 residues. In DNA, the CDR3 is TGCAGTGCTATAGCGGGAGACCACGAGCAGTACTTC. Its protein is CSAIAGDHEQYF.

In this sample, this clonotype turned up a few times. The rearrangement links TRBV9 to TRBJ2-1; D may be TRBD1 (6 bases). Trimming removed 4 bases from V and 12 bases from J, with 14 bases in between. The CDR3 has 12 amino acids. Germline CDR1 reads SGDLS; CDR2 reads YYNGEE. CDR3 in DNA: TGTGCCAGCAGCTTACAGGGAGAAGGGCAGTTCTTC. Amino acid sequence: CASSLQGEGQFF.

In its sample, this clonotype was seen many times. This chain connects TRBV5-1 to TRBJ2-3; unclear D gene. The germline V gene encodes CDR1 SGHRS and CDR2 YFSETQ. The CDR3 loop spans 14 amino acids. The V end lost 7 bases, the J end lost 0 bases, and 12 bases lay between the germline ends. The CDR3 reads CASHSPSSTDTQYF. The CDR3 bases are TGCGCCAGCCACTCTCCGTCCAGCACAGATACGCAGTATTTT.

The CDR3 region has the DNA TGTGCCAGCAGCCCGGGACTAGCGGGATTCTCATCTGGGGCCAACGTCCTGACTTTC. Protein: CASSPGLAGFSSGANVLTF. The chain combines TRBV11-3 with TRBJ2-6; 13 bases agree with TRBD2. J gave up 1 base and V 5 bases, and 8 bases lay outside the gene matches. Germline V gene lookup returns CDR1 SGHNT and CDR2 YENEEA. The CDR3 sequence is 19 residues long. The variable domain in full, completed from reference TRBV11-3 and TRBJ2-6, reads EAGVVQSPRYKIIEKKQPVAFWCNPISGHNTLYWYLQNLGQGPELLIRYENEEAVDDSQLPKDRFSAERLKGVDSTLKIQPAELGDSAVYLCASSPGLAGFSSGANVLTFGAGSRLTVL.

This clonotype turned up a few times. The chain carries TRBV6-2 or TRBV6-3 and TRBJ2-5; TRBD1 might be the D (5 bases). The CDR3 has 12 residues. The germline gives CDR1 MNHEY, CDR2 SVGEGT. V lost 2 bases to trimming and J lost 10 bases, with 11 bases between them. The DNA for the CDR3 is TGTGCCAGCAGTTACCCGGAAGGGGACCAGTACTTC. Residues: CASSYPEGDQYF.

This clonotype was recorded at least ten times. CDR3 residues: CASSFGAGISYEQYF. Here the CDR3 DNA reads TGTGCCAGCAGCTTCGGCGCGGGGATCTCCTACGAGCAGTACTTC. The chain couples TRBV7-8 to TRBJ2-7; D might be TRBD2 (6 bases). With 3 bases removed from V and 0 bases from J, the gap between germline ends came to 12 bases. The CDR3 length is 15 residues. Germline V gene sequence: CDR1 SGHVS, CDR2 FQNEAQ.

Of note for this clonotype: With a much larger clone just one base away, this may be a read error. The chain couples TRBV30 to TRBJ2-3; D is uncertain. V was trimmed by 0 bases and J by 6 bases, leaving 4 bases between them. Germline CDR1 reads GTSNPN; CDR2 reads SVGIG (reference sequence). The CDR3 extends over 11 amino acids. CDR3: CAWSVEDTQYF. The CDR3 DNA reads TGTGCCTGGAGTGTGGAGGATACGCAGTATTTT. The full variable domain, with the rest looked up from reference TRBV30 and TRBJ2-3, is SQTIHQWPATLVQPVGSPLSLECTVEGTSNPNLYWYRQAAGRGLQLLFYSVGIGQISSEVPQNLSASRPQDRQFILSSKKLLLSDSGFYLCAWSVEDTQYFGPGTRLTVL.

The V call is TRBV28, the J call TRBJ2-7; TRBD1 or TRBD2 may be the D gene (6 bases each). Trimming pared 3 bases from V and 3 bases from J, leaving 12 bases between. CDR1 and CDR2 from the germline V gene are MDHEN and SYDVKM. This CDR3 is built from 14 residues. This CDR3 is CASSLGGASYEQYF. As DNA, the CDR3 is TGTGCCAGCAGTTTGGGGGGCGCGAGCTACGAGCAGTACTTC.

V is TRBV12-5 and J is TRBJ2-2; D possibly matches TRBD1 or TRBD2 (5 bases each). Per the germline V gene, CDR1 is LGHNT and CDR2 is FRNRAP. Trimming took 7 bases from V and 0 from J, leaving 15 bases between them. This CDR3 has 16 amino acids. As DNA, the CDR3 is TGTGCTAGTGTACCCGAAGGGACGGCGAACACCGGGGAGCTGTTTTTT. As protein: CASVPEGTANTGELFF.

This sequence joins TRBV27 and TRBJ2-2, with TRBD2 matching 9 bases. The ends lost 3 bases at V and 7 bases at J; junction bases unmatched: 15. The germline V gene has CDR1 MNHEY and CDR2 SMNVEV (reference sequence). The CDR3 totals 18 residues. CDR3 sequence reads: CASSFGFSGRGLNGELFF. The CDR3, as DNA: TGTGCCAGCAGTTTTGGGTTTAGCGGGAGAGGACTGAACGGGGAGCTGTTTTTT.

The V gene is TRBV6-6, the J gene TRBJ1-4; D is unclear. Looked up from germline, CDR1 is MNHNY and CDR2 is SVGAGI (reference sequence). V dropped 2 bases and J dropped 8 bases, with 18 bases sitting between them. CDR3 length equals 16 residues. The CDR3 coding sequence is TGTGCCAGCAGTTACCCGGCCGGGCACCCCGGGGAAAAACTGTTTTTT. Protein product: CASSYPAGHPGEKLFF.

This clonotype was seen ten or more times. This chain links TRBV6-6 with TRBJ1-2; TRBD1 might be the D (6 bases). V was shortened by 7 bases and J by 6 bases, with 18 bases between the two germline ends. The CDR3 contains 14 residues. Germline CDR1 reads MNHNY; CDR2 reads SVGAGI (reference sequence). This CDR3 is CASTHEGGLDGYTF. The CDR3, as DNA: TGTGCCAGCACGCATGAGGGGGGCTTGGATGGCTACACCTTC.

Turning to this clonotype: This may be a read error: a much more frequent sequence differs by one nucleotide. The V and J genes are TRBV30 and TRBJ2-3, with 7 bases that match TRBD2. The V gene end was trimmed by 8 bases and the J gene end by 2 bases; junction bases not matched to a gene: 16. The CDR3 covers 16 residues. Germline V gives CDR1 GTSNPN, CDR2 SVGIG (reference sequence). CDR3: CAIKFRSGAITDTQYF. The CDR3 nucleotides are TGTGCCATTAAGTTTAGGAGCGGGGCGATCACAGATACGCAGTATTTT.

In this sample, this clonotype turned up many times. The chain recombines TRBV11-2 with TRBJ1-2; maybe TRBD1 (6 bases). Looked up from germline, CDR1 is SGHAT and CDR2 is FQNNGV. V lost 10 bases to trimming and J lost 4 bases, with 10 bases between them. This CDR3 region has 11 residues. CDR3 region: CATQQGYGYTF. Written as DNA, the CDR3 is TGTGCCACCCAACAGGGCTATGGCTACACCTTC.

This clonotype showed up just a few times. The chain uses TRBV7-9 and TRBJ2-1, with D tentatively TRBD2 (6 bases). With 4 bases removed from V and 0 bases from J, the gap between germline ends came to 16 bases. The CDR3 spans 17 residues. Per germline, CDR1 SEHNR and CDR2 FQNEAQ (reference sequence). CDR3 sequence: CASSSQGAGSSYNEQFF. CDR3 bases: TGTGCCAGCAGCTCCCAAGGCGCGGGGAGCTCCTACAATGAGCAGTTCTTC.

This clonotype has ten or more counts. This sequence joins TRBV18 and TRBJ1-1; 7 nucleotides match TRBD1. Trimming at V came to 8 bases and at J to 1 base, leaving 13 bases not matched to a gene. CDR3 length equals 16 residues. Germline lookup yields CDR1 KGHSH and CDR2 LQKENI. This CDR3 reads CASVQNRGTANTEAFF. DNA for the CDR3: TGTGCCAGCGTACAAAACCGGGGGACAGCGAACACTGAAGCTTTCTTT.

This clonotype has more than one count but fewer than ten. This chain joins TRBV9 and TRBJ2-5, with D unresolved. The V end was cut by 3 bases, the J end by 0 bases, with 9 bases between. The germline gives CDR1 SGDLS, CDR2 YYNGEE. The CDR3 spans 14 residues. The CDR3 loop reads CASSAGIHQETQYF. CDR3 DNA: TGTGCCAGCAGCGCAGGAATACACCAAGAGACCCAGTACTTC.

This clonotype was counted many times. The chain carries TRBV6-5 and TRBJ2-1, with 7 bases lining up with TRBD2. J lost 5 bases, V lost 6 bases, and 7 bases had no gene match. Germline lookup yields CDR1 MNHEY and CDR2 SVGAGI. The CDR3 runs 14 residues. CDR3 amino acids: CASSGGRADNEQFF. DNA for the CDR3: TGTGCCAGCAGCGGGGGGAGGGCGGACAATGAGCAGTTCTTC.

This chain uses TRBV20-1 with TRBJ2-5; D gene ambiguous. The V gene's germline CDR1 is DFQATT and CDR2 SNEGSKA (reference sequence). The CDR3 runs to 14 residues. Trimming removed 0 bases at V and 4 bases at J, with 12 bases between. The CDR3 sequence is CSARDSSRRETQYF. The DNA of the CDR3 is TGCAGTGCTAGAGATTCAAGTCGGCGAGAGACCCAGTACTTC.

This clonotype was counted many times. The rearrangement links TRBV7-2 to TRBJ2-1; the D gene is possibly TRBD2 (5 bases). V lost 5 bases, J lost 0 bases, and 8 bases lay in between. CDR1 and CDR2 (germline): SGHTA, FQGNSA. This CDR3 spans 14 amino acids. The CDR3 loop reads CASSLRGSYNEQFF. CDR3 DNA sequence: TGTGCCAGCAGCCTTCGGGGCTCCTACAATGAGCAGTTCTTC.